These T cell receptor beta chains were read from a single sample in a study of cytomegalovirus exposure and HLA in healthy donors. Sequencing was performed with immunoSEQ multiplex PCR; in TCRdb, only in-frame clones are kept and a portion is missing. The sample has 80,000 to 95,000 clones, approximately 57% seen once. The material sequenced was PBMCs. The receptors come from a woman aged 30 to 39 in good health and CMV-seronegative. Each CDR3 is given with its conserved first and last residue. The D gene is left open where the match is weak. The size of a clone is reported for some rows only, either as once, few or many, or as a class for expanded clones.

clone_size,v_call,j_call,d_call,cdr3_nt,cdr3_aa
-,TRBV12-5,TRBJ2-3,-,TGTGCTAGTGGTTTGCCCCCTGCCCACCGAGGGACAGATACGCAGTATTTT,CASGLPPAHRGTDTQYF
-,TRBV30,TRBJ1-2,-,TGTGCCTGGGCTGGGCAGGGAAATGGCTACACCTTC,CAWAGQGNGYTF
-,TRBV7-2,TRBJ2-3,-,TGTGCCAGCAGCCGCTACACAGATACGCAGTATTTT,CASSRYTDTQYF
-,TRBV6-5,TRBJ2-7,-,TGTGCCAGTACCCAGATACACCCCTACGAGCAGTACTTC,CASTQIHPYEQYF
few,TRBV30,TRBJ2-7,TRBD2,TGTGCCTGGACCAAGCGGGAGGCCTACGAGCAGTACTTC,CAWTKREAYEQYF
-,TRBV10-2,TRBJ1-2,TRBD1,TGCGCCAGCAGTGAGACACCGACCCGGACAGGGATAGTTGACGGCTACACCTTC,CASSETPTRTGIVDGYTF
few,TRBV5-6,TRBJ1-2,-,TGTGCCAGCAGCCGCCAGGGCGCCGGTCGGGGGACCTTC,CASSRQGAGRGTF
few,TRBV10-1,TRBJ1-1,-,TGCGCCAGCAGTGGGGGCAGGTTTTTATTGAACACTGAAGCTTTCTTT,CASSGGRFLLNTEAFF
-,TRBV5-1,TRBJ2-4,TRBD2,TGCGCCAGCGCCCAGTCTGCGGGGGGGCAAAACATTCAGTACTTC,CASAQSAGGQNIQYF
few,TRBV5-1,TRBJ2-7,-,TGCGCCAGCAGCTTGGCAGGAGGGTTGAGGGAGCAGTACTTC,CASSLAGGLREQYF
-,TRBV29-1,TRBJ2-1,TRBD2,TGCAGCGTTGGGAGGACTAGCCTATCGAGTCACAATGAGCAGTTCTTC,CSVGRTSLSSHNEQFF
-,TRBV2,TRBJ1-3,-,TGTGCCAGCAGGGCGGGGAGCCCTGGAAACACCATATATTTT,CASRAGSPGNTIYF
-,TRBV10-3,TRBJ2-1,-,TGTGCCATCAGTGAGCGTGTCGGACGGTCGGGGAATGAGCAGTTCTTC,CAISERVGRSGNEQFF
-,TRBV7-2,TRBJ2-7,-,TGTGCCAGCAGCTTCGACAGACTCTACGAGCAGTACTTC,CASSFDRLYEQYF
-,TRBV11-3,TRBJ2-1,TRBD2,TGTGCCAGCAGCCGCGGGGGGGCGAGTAATGAGCAGTTCTTC,CASSRGGASNEQFF
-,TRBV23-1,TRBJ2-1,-,TGCGCCAGCAAAAAAGACAGGTCAATTTGCAATGAGCAGTTCTTC,CASKKDRSICNEQFF
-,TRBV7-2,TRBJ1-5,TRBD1,TGTGCCAGCGGGGCCATGGACAGGGCTTATCAGCCCCAGCATTTT,CASGAMDRAYQPQHF
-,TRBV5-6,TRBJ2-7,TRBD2,TGTGCCAGCAGCGCGGGGGGTGGCGGGGGGGTCTACGAGCAGTACTTC,CASSAGGGGGVYEQYF